This TCR beta chain was sequenced during a study of T cells after yellow fever vaccination (dated by TCRdb to between 2018 and 2021). The study in broad terms: The SMART-Seq v4 Ultra Low Input RNA kit was used to prepare libraries from fractions with low cell numbers. To follow T-cell clones before and after both primary and booster YFV17D yellow fever vaccination, bulk TCR alpha and beta repertoires underwent longitudinal sequencing. Two healthy male donors made up the cohort, one aged 18 to 30 years and the other aged 30 to 40 years. Blood was collected at multiple timepoints before and after primary and secondary immunization, and bulk PBMC replicates and cell subsets were isolated.

Sequencer: Illumina NovaSeq 6000. TCR cDNA was synthesized by 5'RACE template switching, through which a universal primer site and unique molecular identifiers were introduced. Priming for cDNA synthesis came from both the TCR alpha and TCR beta constant segments. Libraries were amplified in two PCR steps, with sample barcodes and sequencing adapters added in the second step. Sequencing of the libraries was done on either Illumina HiSeq 2500 (2x100 bp) or NovaSeq (2x150 bp). Per the source publication's procedure: Reads were demultiplexed and collapsed into UMI consensus sequences with MIGEC, and V(D)J alignment was performed with MiXCR. Vaccine-responding clonotypes were identified with edgeR using replicate PBMC samples, with FDR below 0.01 and a log2 fold change above 5 up to day 15 being required. Each bulk clonotype received a CD4 or CD8 identity based on whether the sequenced CD4 or CD8 repertoire contained that clonotype at higher abundance. TCRdb reanalyzed the raw reads on its own, using fastp at Q25 for trimming and MiXCR for clone calling, and kept in-frame beta chains. Rows merge per CDR3 protein into single entries with the most common DNA and genes. The V and J calls come from TCRdb's annotation, not from the publication. This sample is represented by a few hundred thousand distinct CDR3 sequences; about 3% of them were singletons. Clones ranked in the top ten supply less than 3.5% of the sample.

This clonotype was picked up many times. Its binding antigen is unknown. The input lacks base qualities; no much larger clone sits a single base away. At the junction V is shortened by 6 bases and J by 5 bases, with 11 bases in between. CDR1 DFQATT and CDR2 SNEGSKA were looked up in the germline V gene (reference sequence). From its cysteine to its phenylalanine, the CDR3 spans 13 amino acids. The retained sequence is limited to the CDR3, 39 bases, with the frame set at the first base. In the paper's terms, the treatment or condition label means: live attenuated yellow fever vaccine strain. PBMCs were isolated from peripheral blood using a standard Ficoll-Paque protocol. Dynabeads CD4 and CD8 positive selection kits were used to isolate CD4 and CD8 T-cell fractions. TriZol was used to extract RNA from bulk PBMCs, from CD4 and CD8 fractions, and from dextramer-positive and dextramer-negative fractions.

Results and caveats for the whole study, not just this receptor: The study included only two donors, which limits how far the findings can be generalized. Compared with the primary T-cell response, the secondary T-cell response was faster but weaker, reaching its peak on day 5 rather than on day 15. A small share of clonotypes occurred in both CD4 and CD8 compartments, likely arising from convergent recombination. Computational filtering was required because FACS-sorted repertoires could contain abundant contaminating clonotypes from the bulk population. After the booster, most clones that had expanded after primary vaccination were detected again (over 95% of CD4 and 70% to 90% of CD8), suggesting broad maintenance of memory.

The sequenced sample was CD4+ T cells sorted from PBMCs, obtained 10 days after the yellow fever booster vaccination. This clonotype was obtained from a man aged 18 to 29 who received the YFV17D yellow fever vaccine. The chain uses TRBV20-1 and TRBJ1-6; TRBD1 is a possible D gene, resting on 6 matching bases. The CDR3 protein is CSARDINNSPLHF. Read as DNA, the sequence is TGCAGTGCGCGGGACATAAATAATTCACCCCTCCACTTT.